This T cell receptor (beta chain) was recovered during a study of Tregs in tolerant kidney transplant recipients. Whole-study findings and limits: No direct test of biological reproducibility was done here. Activated donor B cell expansion appeared to reveal the most relevant donor-specific TCRbeta repertoire.

Thawed PBMCs were FACS-sorted into unstimulated CD4+CD25+CD127- regulatory T cells, CD4+CD25- non-regulatory cells, CD4 and CD8 cells. Germline loops: CDR1 SGHDN, CDR2 FVKESK. J was trimmed by 0 bases and V by 5 bases; bases with no gene match: 25. The CDR3 totals 22 residues. With regard to this clone: Its matching antigen is unknown.

Sequencing used immunoSEQ multiplex PCR; TCRdb keeps in-frame clones, though not all of them. The sample yields 35,000 to 55,000 clones, about 90% seen once. The source material was Tregs from blood. V gene TRBV14 combines with J gene TRBJ1-1; 9 nucleotides align to TRBD1. The receptor was derived from a human donor in good health. The CDR3 coding sequence is TGTGCCAGCAGCTTCAATTGGGTACAGGGGGCGCCGGGCCCTCATATGAACACTGAAGCTTTCTTT. As protein: CASSFNWVQGAPGPHMNTEAFF.